This T cell receptor (beta chain) was sequenced for a study of CD8 T cells in Susac syndrome. This CDR3 has 14 residues. Germline V gene lookup returns CDR1 MNHEY and CDR2 SVGAGI. Trimming removed 5 bases from V and 2 bases from J, with 13 bases in between. With random hexamers, about 0.5 to 1 ug RNA was reverse transcribed. Amplification of TCR beta CDR3 spanned 54 Vbeta and 13 Jbeta via immunoSEQ multiplex PCR. TCRdb itself ran the immunoSEQ multiplex PCR reads through MiXCR, one entry per CDR3 protein. The sample shows 180,000 or so distinct CDR3 sequences, nearly 95% of them seen only once. The clonotype was recovered from a human donor with multiple sclerosis. The sequenced material came from CD4+ T cells from PBMCs. The V and J genes are TRBV6-5 and TRBJ2-7; D might be TRBD2 (6 bases). CDR3 nucleotide sequence: TGTGCCAGCAGTCAGTTAGGAGGGCCCTACGAGCAGTACTTC. Translated: CASSQLGGPYEQYF.